This T cell receptor beta chain stems from a study of T-cell memory formation after mild COVID-19. The wider study: TCR clusters showed largely donor specificity.

TCRdb independently ran MiXCR on the 5' RACE reads; one entry per CDR3 protein. This sample has roughly 560,000 distinct CDR3 sequences, with approximately 20% found just once. This clonotype was recorded many times. Its cognate antigen is unknown. Study-level points and caveats: Clones that contracted clustered mainly in CM and EM if CD4+ and in EMRA if CD8+. A subset of responding clones appeared in pre-infection memory, suggesting cross-reactive memory joined. Whereas later expanders leaned CD4+, clones contracting day 15 to 85 showed a balanced CD4/CD8 makeup.

Sequenced material: PBMCs or a T cell subset sorted from them (not recorded which). The TCR originated in an adult woman who had mild COVID-19 (a few samples of this study predate the infection). Cell type and time point are not known.

In DNA form, the CDR3 reads TGCAGTGCTAGAGGCCTCATCCCTAGCGGAAGCACAGATACGCAGTATTTT. Translating it yields CSARGLIPSGSTDTQYF. V is TRBV20-1 and J is TRBJ2-3, with 7 bases lining up with TRBD2. There are 17 residues in the CDR3. The germline V gene has CDR1 DFQATT and CDR2 SNEGSKA (reference sequence). The J segment lost 0 bases and the V segment lost 1 base, leaving 10 bases of the junction unmatched.